The rows below give T cell receptor beta chains drawn from one sample of a study of regulatory T cells in long-lasting Graves disease. TCRdb fed the multiplex PCR reads into MiXCR, producing one record per CDR3 protein. Of some 460,000 distinct CDR3 sequences in the sample, 15% to 20% are singletons; the top ten hold 10% to 15%. These same data were also listed under a study on T cells in Graves' hyperthyroidism and ophthalmopathy.

This specimen consisted of peripheral blood mononuclear cells (PBMCs), obtained at new diagnosis, from a patient treated with antithyroid drugs. These receptors were taken from a man in his forties with Graves disease. Each CDR3 is given with its conserved first and last residue. A D gene is named only where the DNA matches it firmly. Where a row states a size, it is once, few, many or the class of an expanded clone; other rows omit it.

d_gene | j_gene | abundance | v_gene | CDR3nt | CDR3aa
. | TRBJ2-5 | many | TRBV12-3/TRBV12-4 | TGTGCCAGCAGTTTGACCAGACGGGAGACCCAGTACTTC | CASSLTRRETQYF
. | TRBJ2-2 | many | TRBV30 | TGTGCCTGGAGTGTCGGATGGACTAACCCGAACACCGGGGAGCTGTTTTTT | CAWSVGWTNPNTGELFF
TRBD2 | TRBJ2-1 | . | TRBV7-9 | TGTGCCAGCAGCCATAGTCTAGCGGACTCGGATGAGCAGTTCTTC | CASSHSLADSDEQFF
. | TRBJ2-5 | few | TRBV24-1 | TGTGCCACCAGTGAGGGGGGACGGATACAAGAGACCCAGTACTTC | CATSEGGRIQETQYF
TRBD2 | TRBJ2-2 | . | TRBV7-6 | TGTGCCAGCAGCTCCTGGACTAGCGGGAGGGCCGTTACCGGGGAGCTGTTTTTT | CASSSWTSGRAVTGELFF
. | TRBJ2-7 | few | TRBV10-3 | TGTGCCATCCAAGTCCCGGAGGTTTACGAGCAGTACTTC | CAIQVPEVYEQYF
TRBD2 | TRBJ2-1 | few | TRBV6-4 | TGTGCCAGCAGTGTCCTAGCGGGGACCTACAATGAGCAGTTCTTC | CASSVLAGTYNEQFF
TRBD1 | TRBJ2-3 | few | TRBV28 | TGTGCCAGCAGTTCGACAGGGGGCGAAACAGATACGCAGTATTTT | CASSSTGGETDTQYF
TRBD2 | TRBJ2-7 | many | TRBV20-1 | TGCAGTGCCCGAACTAGCGGGCGGAGCTCCTACGAGCAGTACTTC | CSARTSGRSSYEQYF
. | TRBJ2-5 | many | TRBV18 | TGTGCCAGCTCACTCCAACTACCGTACCGGGAGGAGACCCAGTACTTC | CASSLQLPYREETQYF
TRBD2 | TRBJ2-1 | many | TRBV15 | TGTGCCACCAGCAGAGCCCCGGGACTAGTAAATGAGCAGTTCTTC | CATSRAPGLVNEQFF
. | TRBJ1-1 | . | TRBV29-1 | TGCAGCGTTGAAGAGGGGTGGGTGAACACTGAAGCTTTCTTT | CSVEEGWVNTEAFF
. | TRBJ1-4 | many | TRBV3-1 | TGTGCCAGCAGCCAAGGATCCGGAGAGGAAAAACTGTTTTTT | CASSQGSGEEKLFF
. | TRBJ2-2 | few | TRBV6-2/TRBV6-3 | TGTGCCAGCAGTGAATACATCAAAACCACCGGGGAGCTGTTTTTT | CASSEYIKTTGELFF
TRBD2 | TRBJ2-3 | many | TRBV20-1 | TGCAGTGCAAATTCTCTTACTAGCGGGAGGATGGGCACAGATACGCAGTATTTT | CSANSLTSGRMGTDTQYF
TRBD2 | TRBJ2-5 | many | TRBV12-3/TRBV12-4 | TGTGCCAGCAGTCCGGGACTAGCGGGAGTTGGGGAGACCCAGTACTTC | CASSPGLAGVGETQYF
. | TRBJ2-6 | many | TRBV28 | TGTGCCAGCAGTACCCTAGGGGGGAGCAACAGGTACTCTGGGGCCAACGTCCTGACTTTC | CASSTLGGSNRYSGANVLTF
. | TRBJ2-2 | many | TRBV3-1 | TGTGCCAGCAGCCACAGAACCGGGGAGCTGTTTTTT | CASSHRTGELFF
. | TRBJ2-4 | . | TRBV12-3/TRBV12-4 | TGTGCCAGCAGTCCCCAAGGACGGGGAAACATTCAGTACTTC | CASSPQGRGNIQYF
TRBD2 | TRBJ2-7 | many | TRBV12-5 | TGTGCTAGTGGTATAGCGGGGGGGGGAAGTTACGAGCAGTACTTC | CASGIAGGGSYEQYF
TRBD2 | TRBJ2-3 | many | TRBV7-3 | TGTGCCAGCAGCCGGGACTACACAGATACGCAGTATTTT | CASSRDYTDTQYF
. | TRBJ2-7 | many | TRBV11-2 | TGTGCCAGCAGCTTCGGACCCGCTCAGGAGCAAAACTTC | CASSFGPAQEQNF
TRBD1 | TRBJ2-7 | many | TRBV6-1 | TGTGCCAGCAGACACCGGGACAGGGGGACGGGTGAGCAGTACTTC | CASRHRDRGTGEQYF
. | TRBJ1-5 | . | TRBV11-2 | TGTGCCAGCAGTTTAAGCCCGGGGGCGAGGAATCAGCCCCAGCATTTT | CASSLSPGARNQPQHF
. | TRBJ2-1 | many | TRBV30 | TGTGCCCGGACGAGGGGATCCTACAATGAGCAGTTCTTC | CARTRGSYNEQFF
TRBD2 | TRBJ2-7 | many | TRBV20-1 | TGCAGTGCGGGCCCGCTAGCGGGAGGGTACGAGCAGTACTTC | CSAGPLAGGYEQYF
TRBD1 | TRBJ2-1 | . | TRBV19 | TGTGCCAGTAGTATGACAGGGTATTACAATGAGCAGTTCTTC | CASSMTGYYNEQFF
TRBD2 | TRBJ2-5 | few | TRBV20-1 | TGCAGTGCTAGACCACCCCGGCTAGCGGGAGGGCCGGGGTTGTTGACCCAGTACTTC | CSARPPRLAGGPGLLTQYF
. | TRBJ2-1 | . | TRBV20-1 | TGCAGTGCTAAGACCGGGACAGGGTCGACTAGGGTAGCGGGAGAGCAGTTCTTC | CSAKTGTGSTRVAGEQFF
TRBD2 | TRBJ2-7 | . | TRBV29-1 | TGCAGCGTTGTATTTCTAGCGGGAGTATACGAGCAGTACTTC | CSVVFLAGVYEQYF
TRBD1 | TRBJ2-3 | many | TRBV18 | TGTGCCAGCTTCCTCAGGGGGATGTTAGATACGCAGTATTTT | CASFLRGMLDTQYF
. | TRBJ2-7 | few | TRBV5-6 | TGTGCCAGCAGCTTGCTAAGCAGGTTATACGAGCAGTACTTC | CASSLLSRLYEQYF
TRBD2 | TRBJ2-2 | few | TRBV5-1 | TGCGCCAGCAGCAGCGGACTAGCGGGAGGAAACACCGGGGAGCTGTTTTTT | CASSSGLAGGNTGELFF
TRBD1 | TRBJ2-7 | few | TRBV4-2 | TGTGCCAGCAGCCAAGATGATCTCGGGACAGGGGGCGGTGAGCAGTACTTC | CASSQDDLGTGGGEQYF
. | TRBJ2-5 | many | TRBV20-1 | TGCAGTGCTAGACCGGACAGCTACCAAGAGACCCAGTACTTC | CSARPDSYQETQYF
. | TRBJ2-7 | many | TRBV7-8 | TGTGCCAGCATCCTCAACCCACTAGGAGCCTACGAGCAGTACTTC | CASILNPLGAYEQYF
. | TRBJ2-7 | many | TRBV20-1 | TGCAGTGCTAGAGATCGCCTGGGCAGATTGCACGAGCAGTACTTC | CSARDRLGRLHEQYF
TRBD2 | TRBJ2-3 | few | TRBV24-1 | TGTGCCACCAGTGAAACTCTAGCGGGAGGAATTGCAGATACGCAGTATTTT | CATSETLAGGIADTQYF
TRBD2 | TRBJ2-7 | many | TRBV27 | TGTGCCAGCAGCCAAACTTTCAGGGCGGGAGGTCGCTACGAGCAGTACTTC | CASSQTFRAGGRYEQYF
TRBD2 | TRBJ2-5 | many | TRBV20-1 | TGCAGTGCTAGACTAGCGGGCCGCCAAGAGACCCAGTACTTC | CSARLAGRQETQYF